The TCR beta chain described here comes from a study of Ad26.COV2.S vaccination and SARS-CoV-2 variants. Treatment denoted: 19 received Ad26.COV2.S at low or high dose, single or two shots; 5 received placebo; per-sample allocation not given. Sampling happened 63 days after the first vaccine or placebo injection. Trimming left V 3 bases short and J 5 bases short, with 19 bases between. Germline CDR1 reads KGHDR; CDR2 reads SFDVKD. The CDR3 has 17 residues. Sequenced by immunoSEQ multiplex PCR; TCRdb stores in-frame clones only, minus some. The sample consists of more than 300,000 clones, 80% to 90% of them appearing once.

This chain connects TRBV24-1 to TRBJ2-1; D remains unclear. The sample in question was peripheral blood, obtained in a trial of Ad26.COV2.S vaccine versus placebo. This clonotype originated in a person aged 18-65 years who received the Ad26.COV2.S COVID-19 vaccine or a placebo. CDR3 loop: CATSDPRAKLPNNEQFF. The CDR3 bases are TGTGCCACCAGTGATCCCCGGGCAAAACTCCCCAACAATGAGCAGTTCTTC.